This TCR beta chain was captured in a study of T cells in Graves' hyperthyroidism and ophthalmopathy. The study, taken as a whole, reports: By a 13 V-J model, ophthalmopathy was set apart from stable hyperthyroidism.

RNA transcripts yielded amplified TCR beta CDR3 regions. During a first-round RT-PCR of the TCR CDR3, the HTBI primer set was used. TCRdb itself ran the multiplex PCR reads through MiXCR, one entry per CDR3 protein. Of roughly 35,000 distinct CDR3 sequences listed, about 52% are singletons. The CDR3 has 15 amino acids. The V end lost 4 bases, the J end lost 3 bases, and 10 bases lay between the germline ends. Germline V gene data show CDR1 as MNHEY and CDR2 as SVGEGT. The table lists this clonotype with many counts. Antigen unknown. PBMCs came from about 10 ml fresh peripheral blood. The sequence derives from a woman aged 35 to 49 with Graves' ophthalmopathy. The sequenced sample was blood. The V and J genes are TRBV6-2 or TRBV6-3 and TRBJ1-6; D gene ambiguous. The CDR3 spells CASSFPAIYNSPLHF. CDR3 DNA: TGTGCCAGCAGTTTCCCAGCTATCTATAATTCACCCCTCCACTTT.